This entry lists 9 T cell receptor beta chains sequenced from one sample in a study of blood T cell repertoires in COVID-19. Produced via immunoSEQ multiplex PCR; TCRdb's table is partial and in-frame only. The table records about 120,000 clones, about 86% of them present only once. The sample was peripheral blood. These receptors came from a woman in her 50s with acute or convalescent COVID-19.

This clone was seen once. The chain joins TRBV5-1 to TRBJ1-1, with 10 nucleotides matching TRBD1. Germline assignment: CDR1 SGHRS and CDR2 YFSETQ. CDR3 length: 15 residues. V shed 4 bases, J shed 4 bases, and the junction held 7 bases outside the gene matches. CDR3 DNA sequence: TGCGCCAGCAGCCCCGACAGGGGGCTAATCACTGAAGCTTTCTTT. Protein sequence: CASSPDRGLITEAFF.

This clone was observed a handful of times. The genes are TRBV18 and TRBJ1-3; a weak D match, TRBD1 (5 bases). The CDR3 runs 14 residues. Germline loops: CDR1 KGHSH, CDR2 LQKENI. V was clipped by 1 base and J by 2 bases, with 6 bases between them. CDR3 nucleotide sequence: TGTGCCAGCTCACCACAGACAGCTGGAAACACCATATATTTT. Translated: CASSPQTAGNTIYF.

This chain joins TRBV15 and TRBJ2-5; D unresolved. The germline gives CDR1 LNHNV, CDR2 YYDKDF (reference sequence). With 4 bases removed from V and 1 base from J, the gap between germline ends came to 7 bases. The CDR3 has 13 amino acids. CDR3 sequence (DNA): TGTGCCACCAGCACAACAGTCCAAGAGACCCAGTACTTC. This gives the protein CATSTTVQETQYF.

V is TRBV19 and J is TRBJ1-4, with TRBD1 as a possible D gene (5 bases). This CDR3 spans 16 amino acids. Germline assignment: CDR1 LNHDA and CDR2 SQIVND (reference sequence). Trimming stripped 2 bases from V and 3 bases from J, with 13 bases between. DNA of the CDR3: TGTGCCAGTAGTATAAGTAGGGGAAGGGCTAATGAAAAACTGTTTTTT. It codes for CASSISRGRANEKLFF.

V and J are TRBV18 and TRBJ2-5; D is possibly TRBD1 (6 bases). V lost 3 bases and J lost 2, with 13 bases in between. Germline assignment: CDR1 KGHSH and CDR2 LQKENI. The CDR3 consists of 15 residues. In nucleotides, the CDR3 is TGTGCCAGCTCACCCGTACAGGGCCCACAAGAGACCCAGTACTTC. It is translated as CASSPVQGPQETQYF.

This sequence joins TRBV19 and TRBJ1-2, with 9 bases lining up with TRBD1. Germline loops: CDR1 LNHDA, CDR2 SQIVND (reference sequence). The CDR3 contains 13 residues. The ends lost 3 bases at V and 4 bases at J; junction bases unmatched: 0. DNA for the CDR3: TGTGCCAGTAGTATGACAGGGGGCTATGGCTACACCTTC. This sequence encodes CASSMTGGYGYTF.

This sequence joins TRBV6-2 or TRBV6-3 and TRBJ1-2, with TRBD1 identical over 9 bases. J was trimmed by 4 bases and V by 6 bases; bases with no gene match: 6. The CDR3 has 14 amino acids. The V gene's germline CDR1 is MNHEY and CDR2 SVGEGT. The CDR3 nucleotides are TGTGCCAGCAGCCCCGGGACAGGGACCTATGGCTACACCTTC. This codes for CASSPGTGTYGYTF.

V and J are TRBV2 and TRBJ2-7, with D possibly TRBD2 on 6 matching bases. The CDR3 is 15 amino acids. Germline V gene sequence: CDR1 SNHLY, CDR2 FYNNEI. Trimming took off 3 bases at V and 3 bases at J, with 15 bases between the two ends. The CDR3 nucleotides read TGTGCCAGCAGTGACCCCCCGGGCGGGGTCTACGAGCAGTACTTC. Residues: CASSDPPGGVYEQYF.

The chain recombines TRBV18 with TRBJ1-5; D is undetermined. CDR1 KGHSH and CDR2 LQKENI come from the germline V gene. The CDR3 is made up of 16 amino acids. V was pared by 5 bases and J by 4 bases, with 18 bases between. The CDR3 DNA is TGTGCCAGCTCATCAAGCGGGCGAGATATTAATCAGCCCCAGCATTTT. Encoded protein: CASSSSGRDINQPQHF.